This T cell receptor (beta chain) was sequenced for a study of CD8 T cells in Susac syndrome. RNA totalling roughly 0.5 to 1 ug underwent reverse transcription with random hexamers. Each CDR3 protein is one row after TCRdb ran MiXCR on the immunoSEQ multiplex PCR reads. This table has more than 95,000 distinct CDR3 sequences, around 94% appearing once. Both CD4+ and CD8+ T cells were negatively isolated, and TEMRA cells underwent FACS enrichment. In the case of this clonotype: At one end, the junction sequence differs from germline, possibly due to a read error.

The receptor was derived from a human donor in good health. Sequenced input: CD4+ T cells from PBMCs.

CDR3 sequence reads: CSLDKLAGMYEQYF. The CDR3 bases are TGCAGCCTTGACAAACTAGCGGGAATGTACGAGCAGTACTTC. The rearrangement joins TRBV29-1 to TRBJ2-7; 10 bases match TRBD2. The CDR3 length is 14 residues. Germline loops: CDR1 SQVTM, CDR2 ANQGSEA.